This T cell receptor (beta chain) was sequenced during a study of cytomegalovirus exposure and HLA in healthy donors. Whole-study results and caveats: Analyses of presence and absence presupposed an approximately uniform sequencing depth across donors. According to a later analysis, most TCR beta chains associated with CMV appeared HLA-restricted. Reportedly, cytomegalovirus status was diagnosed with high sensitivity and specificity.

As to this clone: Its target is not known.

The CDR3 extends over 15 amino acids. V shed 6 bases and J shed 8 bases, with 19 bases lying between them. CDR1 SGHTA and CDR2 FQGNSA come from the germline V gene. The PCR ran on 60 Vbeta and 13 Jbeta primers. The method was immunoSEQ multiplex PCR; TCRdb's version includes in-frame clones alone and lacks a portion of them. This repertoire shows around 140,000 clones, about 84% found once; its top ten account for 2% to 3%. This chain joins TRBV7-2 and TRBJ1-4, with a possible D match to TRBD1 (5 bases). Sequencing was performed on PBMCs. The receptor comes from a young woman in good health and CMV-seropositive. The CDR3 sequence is CASRPSGGVGEKLFF. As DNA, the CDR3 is TGTGCCAGCAGACCTTCGGGGGGGGTAGGAGAAAAACTGTTTTTT.